These T cell receptor beta chains were read from a single sample in a study of identical twins. TCRdb recomputed calls from the 5' RACE reads with MiXCR, one row per CDR3 protein. The sample holds approximately 700,000 distinct CDR3 sequences, 15% to 20% seen once. These same data were also listed under a study on T cells expressing NK-cell markers.

Specimen: PBMCs. The receptors originated from a woman aged 18-29 years in good health. Both conserved end residues are part of each CDR3. The order of the fields is J gene, D gene, clone size, V gene, CDR3 protein, CDR3 DNA. The D gene is left open where the match is weak. For some rows the clone size is stated as once, few or many, or as a class when expanded; others skip it.

TRBJ2-5,TRBD2,.,TRBV5-1,CASSRGLAGGNQETQYF,TGCGCCAGCAGCAGGGGACTAGCGGGAGGGAATCAAGAGACCCAGTACTTC
TRBJ2-7,TRBD2,few,TRBV20-1,CSASLAGVNEQYF,TGCAGTGCTAGTCTGGCGGGAGTGAACGAGCAGTACTTC
TRBJ1-2,.,.,TRBV5-1,CASSYQEIPTGYTF,TGCGCCAGCAGCTACCAGGAGATTCCAACCGGCTACACCTTC
TRBJ2-1,TRBD1,few,TRBV4-2,CASSQAPGGTSYNEQFF,TGTGCCAGCAGCCAAGCTCCAGGGGGCACATCTTACAATGAGCAGTTCTTC
TRBJ2-5,TRBD2,.,TRBV25-1,CASSEYREASGVETQYF,TGTGCCAGCAGTGAATATAGGGAGGCTAGCGGGGTTGAGACCCAGTACTTC
TRBJ2-2,.,.,TRBV6-6,CASSYQDTGELFF,TGTGCCAGCAGTTACCAGGACACCGGGGAGCTGTTTTTT
TRBJ2-5,.,.,TRBV20-1,CSHRGRGETQYF,TGCAGTCATAGGGGACGGGGGGAGACCCAGTACTTC
TRBJ2-5,.,.,TRBV29-1,CSGDGVQTQYF,TGCAGCGGGGACGGTGTACAGACCCAGTACTTC
TRBJ1-5,.,.,TRBV15,CATSRERGRGQPQHF,TGTGCCACCAGCAGAGAACGGGGGCGAGGTCAGCCCCAGCATTTT
TRBJ1-1,.,few,TRBV7-9,CASSLKGLYTEAFF,TGTGCCAGCAGCTTAAAGGGGTTATACACTGAAGCTTTCTTT
TRBJ2-7,.,.,TRBV7-8,CASSFRVEDLEQYF,TGTGCCAGCAGCTTCAGGGTGGAAGACCTCGAGCAGTACTTC
TRBJ2-3,.,few,TRBV7-8,CASSFRFTSTDTQYF,TGTGCCAGCAGCTTCAGGTTCACTAGCACAGATACGCAGTATTTT
TRBJ2-7,TRBD2,.,TRBV11-1,CASSSLPGLAGGPGREQYF,TGTGCCAGCAGCTCATTACCTGGACTAGCGGGAGGGCCTGGGCGCGAGCAGTACTTC
TRBJ2-5,.,.,TRBV15,CATSREPLETQYF,TGTGCCACCAGCAGAGAACCACTAGAGACCCAGTACTTC
TRBJ2-3,.,many,TRBV12-3/TRBV12-4,CASTLGADTQYF,TGTGCCAGCACCCTGGGGGCAGATACGCAGTATTTT
TRBJ2-3,.,few,TRBV13,CASSAVVVRDTQYF,TGTGCCAGCAGCGCCGTGGTGGTTCGGGATACGCAGTATTTT
TRBJ1-1,.,.,TRBV5-1,CASNDHWGTEAFF,TGCGCCAGCAATGATCATTGGGGCACTGAAGCTTTCTTT